Below are 27 T cell receptor beta chains sequenced from a single sample in a study of Graves' ophthalmopathy and Graves' hyperthyroidism. As the template, RNA transcripts were used to amplify TCR beta CDR3 regions. Scientists carried out first-round RT-PCR using HTBI primers and then a second-round multiplex PCR. TCRdb processed the multiplex PCR reads anew with MiXCR; each CDR3 protein has one entry. Of 220,000 or so distinct CDR3 sequences in the sample, around a fifth were seen once. Specimen: peripheral blood. These receptors were collected from a woman between 50 and 59 years old with Graves' ophthalmopathy.

The chain combines TRBV6-1 with TRBJ1-5; TRBD1 matches at 7 bases. The V gene end was trimmed by 10 bases and the J gene end by 6 bases; junction bases not matched to a gene: 12. Germline V gives CDR1 MNHNS, CDR2 SASEGT. This CDR3 contains 14 residues. The CDR3 sequence is CAISATGMAQPQHF. The CDR3 DNA reads TGTGCCATCAGCGCGACAGGGATGGCTCAGCCCCAGCATTTT.

The rearrangement links TRBV30 to TRBJ1-5; D remains unclear. This CDR3 comprises 14 residues. Germline V CDR1 and CDR2: GTSNPN, SVGIG (reference sequence). CDR3 sequence reads: CAVGRRSANQPQHF. The CDR3 region has the DNA TGTGCGGTGGGTAGGCGTTCCGCTAATCAGCCCCAGCATTTT.

This clonotype was counted many times. The rearrangement joins TRBV2 to TRBJ2-7; 7 bases fit TRBD2. Germline CDR1 is SNHLY and CDR2 is FYNNEI. The CDR3 covers 15 residues. Losses at the gene ends were 2 bases for V and 2 bases for J; bases not matched to a gene: 6. For the CDR3, the DNA is TGTGCCAGCAGTGAAATGCCTAGCGGAGCCTACGAGCAGTACTTC. Its translation is CASSEMPSGAYEQYF. Variable domain in full (rest from reference TRBV2 and TRBJ2-7): EPEVTQTPSHQVTQMGQEVILRCVPISNHLYFYWYRQILGQKVEFLVSFYNNEISEKSEIFDDQFSVERPDGSNFTLKIRSTKLEDSAMYFCASSEMPSGAYEQYFGPGTRLTVT.

In the case of this clonotype: A much larger clone is a single base away; this may be a read error. The V call is TRBV29-1, the J call TRBJ2-2; 10 positions agree with TRBD1. The CDR3 spans 13 residues. Germline assignment: CDR1 SQVTM and CDR2 ANQGSEA. The V and J ends lost 7 bases and 4 bases, in that order; junction bases with no gene match: 3. This CDR3 is CSGGQGTTGELFF. The CDR3 nucleotides read TGCAGCGGGGGACAGGGGACCACCGGGGAGCTGTTTTTT.

This clonotype has only a few counts. V and J are TRBV10-2 and TRBJ2-5; tentatively, D is TRBD2 (5 bases). CDR1 is WSHSY and CDR2 is SAAADI in the germline V gene. This CDR3 comprises 14 residues. Trimming shortened V by 0 bases and J by 9 bases, and 14 bases separated the two germline ends. CDR3 loop: CASSESRGFGAQYF. Here the CDR3 DNA reads TGCGCCAGCAGTGAGTCTAGAGGGTTCGGAGCCCAGTACTTC.

This clonotype was picked up a small number of times. The rearrangement uses TRBV19 and TRBJ1-5; D gene uncertain. V was trimmed by 5 bases and J by 1 base, leaving 9 bases between them. The CDR3 runs to 14 residues. The germline V gene encodes CDR1 LNHDA and CDR2 SQIVND (reference sequence). The CDR3 loop is CASSSAVSNQPQHF. The CDR3 bases are TGTGCCAGTAGTTCGGCAGTAAGCAATCAGCCCCAGCATTTT.

This clonotype occurred once. This chain connects TRBV28 to TRBJ2-7; no reliable D call. Trimming cost V 3 bases and J 2 bases, with 14 bases left between them. The germline V gene encodes CDR1 MDHEN and CDR2 SYDVKM. The CDR3 runs to 15 residues. As DNA, the CDR3 is TGTGCCAGCAGTTTGGGCAGACTCCCCGCCTACGAGCAGTACTTC. Amino acid sequence: CASSLGRLPAYEQYF.

This clonotype was recorded at least ten times. The V call is TRBV20-1, the J call TRBJ2-5, with unresolved D. The CDR3 consists of 12 residues. V was trimmed by 5 bases and J by 2 bases, leaving 9 bases between them. The germline gives CDR1 DFQATT, CDR2 SNEGSKA (reference sequence). CDR3 in DNA: TGCAGTGCTGAGTTTGGGCAAGAGACCCAGTACTTC. Its protein product is CSAEFGQETQYF.

This clonotype was detected many times. This chain links TRBV6-4 with TRBJ2-7; 10 positions agree with TRBD1. V was pared by 8 bases and J by 4 bases, with 17 bases of the junction left unmatched. This CDR3 contains 17 residues. Germline CDR1 and CDR2: MRHNA and SNTAGT. This chain's CDR3 is CASPGQGFAGEGYEQYF. As DNA, the CDR3 is TGTGCCAGCCCGGGACAGGGGTTCGCGGGAGAGGGATACGAGCAGTACTTC.

This clonotype occurred many times. The genes are TRBV7-2 and TRBJ1-3; tentatively, D is TRBD1 (5 bases). Germline CDR1 and CDR2: SGHTA and FQGNSA. Trimming cost V 4 bases and J 0 bases, with 16 bases left between them. The CDR3 loop spans 17 amino acids. The CDR3, as DNA: TGTGCCAGCAGCTCTCAGGGAAACAGCCGCTCTGGAAACACCATATATTTT. The encoded protein is CASSSQGNSRSGNTIYF.

Details on this clonotype: A much larger clone lies a single base off, so this may be a read error. The V gene is TRBV7-3, the J gene TRBJ2-7; D is perhaps TRBD2 (5 bases). The CDR3 sequence is 13 residues long. Looked up from germline, CDR1 is SGHTA and CDR2 is FQGTGA. The CDR3 DNA reads as TGTCCCAGCAGCACGTCCTGGGGAGCCGAGCAGTACTTC. It yields the protein CPSSTSWGAEQYF.

In its sample, this clonotype was seen a few times. The V and J genes are TRBV5-4 and TRBJ1-1; TRBD1 is a possible D gene (5 bases). The germline V gene encodes CDR1 SGHNT and CDR2 YYREEE (reference sequence). Trimming removed 4 bases at V and 6 bases at J, with 22 bases between. The CDR3 spans 16 residues. Here the CDR3 reads CASSPRPGPRVAEAFF. In nucleotides, the CDR3 is TGTGCCAGCAGCCCGAGACCAGGGCCGCGGGTGGCTGAAGCTTTCTTT.

This clonotype was counted many times. The V call is TRBV30, the J call TRBJ2-7, with D possibly matching TRBD2 (6 bases). Germline CDR1 reads GTSNPN; CDR2 reads SVGIG (reference sequence). Between the trimmed V and J ends, which lost 1 base and 3 bases, there was a span of 7 bases. The CDR3 runs 12 residues. The CDR3 DNA is TGTGCCTGGAGTGCGGGACTCTACGAGCAGTACTTC. Translated, it gives CAWSAGLYEQYF.

In its sample, this clonotype was seen many times. This sequence joins TRBV20-1 and TRBJ2-7; D may be TRBD1 (5 bases). CDR1 and CDR2 (germline): DFQATT, SNEGSKA (reference sequence). The CDR3 length is 11 residues. Trimming removed 5 bases at V and 4 bases at J, with 9 bases between. This CDR3 is CSAPQGYEQYF. The CDR3 coding sequence is TGCAGTGCTCCCCAGGGTTACGAGCAGTACTTC.

This clonotype was observed at least ten times. This chain uses TRBV28 with TRBJ1-2; D gene unclear. CDR1 MDHEN and CDR2 SYDVKM come from the germline V gene. Trimming stripped 6 bases from V and 8 bases from J, with 13 bases between. This CDR3 has 12 residues. The CDR3 nucleotides are TGTGCCAGCAGCGTGGCCGTAAAGGGCTACACCTTC. Amino acids: CASSVAVKGYTF.

This clonotype was counted many times. A much larger clone differs from this one at a single base, so this may be a read error. The chain links TRBV6-1 to TRBJ1-5, with unresolved D. In germline, CDR1 is MNHNS, CDR2 SASEGT. This CDR3 has 14 amino acids. The chain's CDR3 is CASSESSGNRPQHF. The CDR3 nucleotides are TGTGCCAGCAGTGAATCGTCAGGAAATCGGCCCCAGCATTTT.

This clonotype was observed many times. The V and J genes are TRBV12-3 or TRBV12-4 and TRBJ1-1; the match to TRBD1 covers 7 bases. V was pared by 9 bases and J by 2 bases, with 6 bases of the junction left unmatched. CDR3 length: 13 amino acids. In nucleotides, the CDR3 is TGTGCCAGTAGTAAGGGGGCAAACACTGAAGCTTTCTTT. Translation gives CASSKGANTEAFF.

Many counts were recorded for this clonotype. An end of the junction does not agree with germline; a read error may underlie this. The V gene is TRBV12-3 or TRBV12-4, the J gene TRBJ2-5; unclear D gene. The CDR3 extends over 11 amino acids. The CDR3 here is CASSFAESQYF. The CDR3 DNA sequence: TGTGCCAGCAGTTTTGCGGAGAGCCAGTACTTC.

This clonotype was detected ten times or more. This chain links TRBV6-5 with TRBJ2-7; perhaps TRBD2 as D (6 bases). CDR1 and CDR2 (germline): MNHEY, SVGAGI. Trimming removed 8 bases from V and 2 bases from J, with 16 bases in between. This CDR3 is built from 14 residues. DNA for the CDR3: TGTGCCAGCGGGCGGGACGGCGGTGCCTACGAGCAGTACTTC. Its protein product is CASGRDGGAYEQYF.

This clonotype was observed at least ten times. The genes are TRBV19 and TRBJ1-3; 8 positions agree with TRBD1. The germline V gene has CDR1 LNHDA and CDR2 SQIVND (reference sequence). This CDR3 has 15 residues. V lost 7 bases to trimming and J lost 0 bases; unmatched junction nucleotides: 5. Here the CDR3 reads CASNTTGVSGNTIYF. In nucleotides, the CDR3 is TGTGCCAGTAACACGACAGGGGTCTCTGGAAACACCATATATTTT.

This clonotype was picked up many times. The rearrangement uses TRBV2 and TRBJ2-7, with 7 bases fitting TRBD2. CDR3 length: 16 amino acids. CDR1 and CDR2 (germline): SNHLY, FYNNEI. V shed 5 bases and J 7 bases; nucleotides not matched to a gene: 17. DNA for the CDR3: TGTGCCAGCAGTCACCCCGGGACGGCGGGGGTGGTGGAGCAGTACTTC. Protein product: CASSHPGTAGVVEQYF.

The rearrangement uses TRBV28 and TRBJ2-7, with a tentative D call TRBD2 (5 bases). The CDR3 is 15 residues long. Germline CDR1 is MDHEN and CDR2 is SYDVKM. V was shortened by 3 bases and J by 2 bases, with 14 bases between the two germline ends. The chain's CDR3 is CASSFRGFLAYEQYF. DNA for the CDR3: TGTGCCAGCAGTTTTCGGGGTTTTCTCGCCTACGAGCAGTACTTC. Full variable domain (outside the CDR3, taken from reference TRBV28 and TRBJ2-7): DVKVTQSSRYLVKRTGEKVFLECVQDMDHENMFWYRQDPGLGLRLIYFSYDVKMKEKGDIPEGYSVSREKKERFSLILESASTNQTSMYLCASSFRGFLAYEQYFGPGTRLTVT.

The V gene is TRBV6-2 or TRBV6-3, the J gene TRBJ1-1; D is ambiguous. Trimming removed 7 bases at V and 1 base at J, with 7 bases between. The CDR3 has 12 residues. CDR1 and CDR2 from the germline V gene are MNHEY and SVGEGT. This CDR3 is CASKKTNTEAFF. The CDR3 nucleotides are TGTGCCAGCAAAAAAACGAACACTGAAGCTTTCTTT.

This clonotype was seen many times. This sequence joins TRBV27 and TRBJ2-5; 11 positions match TRBD2. Germline assignment: CDR1 MNHEY and CDR2 SMNVEV (reference sequence). This CDR3 comprises 15 residues. The J segment lost 4 bases and the V segment lost 5 bases, leaving 6 bases of the junction unmatched. This CDR3 reads CASSALTSGRETQYF. The CDR3, as DNA: TGTGCCAGCAGTGCTTTAACTAGCGGGAGAGAGACCCAGTACTTC.

The rearrangement joins TRBV20-1 to TRBJ2-7, with a possible D match to TRBD1 (6 bases). CDR1 DFQATT and CDR2 SNEGSKA come from the germline V gene (reference sequence). V was clipped by 6 bases and J by 6 bases, with 18 bases between them. The CDR3 sequence is 13 residues long. The CDR3 loop is CSAHRVGRVEQYF. DNA for the CDR3: TGCAGTGCGCACAGGGTCGGTCGGGTCGAGCAGTACTTC.

This sequence joins TRBV3-1 and TRBJ2-7; D is possibly TRBD2 (7 bases). Trimming removed 2 bases from V and 9 bases from J, with 17 bases in between. Germline V CDR1 and CDR2: LGHDT, YNNKEL (reference sequence). The CDR3 extends over 14 amino acids. CDR3 DNA: TGTGCCAGCAGCCAAATGGGCGAGGGGGGGTTGCAGTACTTC. It encodes CASSQMGEGGLQYF.

At least ten counts were recorded for this clonotype. The DNA for the CDR3 is TGTGCCAGCAGTGAAGCGCCTGGGGGTCGAGAGACCCAGTACTTC. Encoded protein: CASSEAPGGRETQYF. The rearrangement links TRBV6-1 to TRBJ2-5; D is perhaps TRBD1 or TRBD2 (5 bases each). V was shortened by 0 bases and J by 4 bases, with 12 bases between the two germline ends. The CDR3 is 15 residues long. Germline V gene sequence: CDR1 MNHNS, CDR2 SASEGT.